What follows are 29 T cell receptor beta chains derived from one specimen sequenced in a study of cytomegalovirus exposure and HLA in healthy donors. Use of 60 Vbeta and 13 Jbeta primers characterized the PCR. The table came from immunoSEQ multiplex PCR; TCRdb's copy has only in-frame clones and leaves some out. The data show 150,000 to 200,000 clones, around 87% seen once. The source material was PBMCs. Source of these receptors: a boy between 2 and 10 years old in good health and CMV-seronegative.

The CDR3 DNA follows: TGTGCCAGCAGCGACCAACTAGCTCTGGGGGCCAACGTCCTGACTTTC. Protein product: CASSDQLALGANVLTF. V usage is TRBV5-4 and J usage is TRBJ2-6; possible D gene TRBD2, 6 bases. Germline V gene sequence: CDR1 SGHNT, CDR2 YYREEE (reference sequence). CDR3 length: 16 residues. Trimming shortened V by 4 bases and J by 4 bases, and 15 bases separated the two germline ends.

The gene calls are TRBV4-1 and TRBJ1-3; no firm D call. Germline V gene data show CDR1 as MGHRA and CDR2 as YSYEKL. The CDR3 runs to 14 residues. Between the trimmed V and J ends, which lost 1 base and 1 base, there was a span of 5 bases. The CDR3 DNA is TGCGCCAGCAGCCAAGTAACATCTGGAAACACCATATATTTT. Protein product: CASSQVTSGNTIYF.

The chain carries TRBV7-2 and TRBJ1-2, with D possibly being TRBD1 (5 bases). V lost 5 bases, J lost 5 bases, and 15 bases lay in between. This CDR3 spans 14 amino acids. From germline, CDR1 is SGHTA and CDR2 FQGNSA. The CDR3, as DNA: TGTGCCAGCAGCCCGGAGGGGACGCCTTATGGCTACACCTTC. Amino acids: CASSPEGTPYGYTF.

The rearrangement links TRBV6-1 to TRBJ1-5, with 8 bases matching TRBD1. The junction had 9 bases not matched to a gene; V was cut back by 8 bases and J by 9 bases. The CDR3 is 13 residues long. Germline values: CDR1 MNHNS, CDR2 SASEGT. CDR3 in DNA: TGTGCCAGCGGTTCCGGACAGGGCACGCCCCAGCATTTT. Its protein product is CASGSGQGTPQHF.

V and J are TRBV11-2 and TRBJ2-1; D possibly corresponds to TRBD2 (6 bases). The ends were cut back, 2 bases at V and 9 bases at J, with 17 bases in the middle. The CDR3 loop spans 15 amino acids. The germline CDR1 and CDR2 sequences are SGHAT and FQNNGV. CDR3 protein: CASSLLSGGDGEQFF. The CDR3 DNA sequence: TGTGCCAGCAGCTTATTAAGCGGCGGGGACGGTGAGCAGTTCTTC.

The CDR3 reads CASSIRGRNYGYTF. In nucleotides, the CDR3 is TGTGCCAGTAGTATTAGGGGGCGTAACTATGGCTACACCTTC. The rearrangement links TRBV19 to TRBJ1-2, with 7 bases identical to TRBD1. The germline CDR1 and CDR2 sequences are LNHDA and SQIVND (reference sequence). Trimming at V came to 3 bases and at J to 1 base, leaving 2 bases not matched to a gene. The CDR3 loop spans 14 amino acids.

This sequence joins TRBV5-1 and TRBJ1-1; D might be TRBD1 (6 bases). The germline CDR1 and CDR2 sequences are SGHRS and YFSETQ. The germline V and J ends were trimmed by 0 bases and 7 bases, with 10 bases remaining between them. The CDR3 is 13 amino acids. CDR3 in DNA: TGCGCCAGCAGCTTGGTTGGGGGCATTGAAGCTTTCTTT. It specifies CASSLVGGIEAFF.

V usage is TRBV7-2 and J usage is TRBJ2-3; the D is unclear. Trimming removed 7 bases from V and 4 bases from J, with 9 bases in between. This CDR3 contains 12 residues. Germline lookup yields CDR1 SGHTA and CDR2 FQGNSA. The CDR3 sequence: CASTRVADTQYF. The DNA of the CDR3 is TGTGCCAGCACCCGAGTGGCAGATACGCAGTATTTT.

V gene TRBV15 combines with J gene TRBJ1-1, with D possibly matching TRBD1 (5 bases). V lost 8 bases and J lost 8, with 15 bases in between. The germline V gene has CDR1 LNHNV and CDR2 YYDKDF (reference sequence). The CDR3 runs to 12 residues. The CDR3 sequence: CATQQVTGEAFF. CDR3 sequence (DNA): TGTGCCACCCAACAGGTTACGGGCGAAGCTTTCTTT.

This chain uses TRBV6-1 with TRBJ2-5; perhaps TRBD2 as D (5 bases). Germline CDR1 and CDR2: MNHNS and SASEGT. Trimming removed 1 base at V and 5 bases at J, with 11 bases between. The CDR3 loop spans 14 amino acids. The CDR3 sequence: CASSEDPTGETQYF. CDR3 sequence (DNA): TGTGCCAGCAGTGAAGACCCCACGGGGGAGACCCAGTACTTC.

The genes are TRBV4-1 and TRBJ1-1; D unresolved. This CDR3 region has 14 residues. Germline CDR1 MGHRA, CDR2 YSYEKL. Between the trimmed V and J ends, which lost 0 bases and 1 base, there was a span of 6 bases. The CDR3 sequence is CASSQDERNTEAFF. CDR3 in DNA: TGCGCCAGCAGCCAAGATGAGAGGAACACTGAAGCTTTCTTT.

Note on this clone: The same CDR3 is also encoded by other DNA sequences in this sample. This sequence joins TRBV6-5 and TRBJ2-5; a weak D match, TRBD1 (5 bases). Between the trimmed V and J ends, which lost 2 bases and 5 bases, there was a span of 15 bases. Germline V CDR1 and CDR2: MNHEY, SVGAGI. CDR3 size: 15 residues. The CDR3 region has the DNA TGTGCCAGCAGTTACGCGCCGCAGGGCAGGGAGACCCAGTACTTC. It encodes CASSYAPQGRETQYF.

The gene calls are TRBV28 and TRBJ2-5, with 12 nucleotides matching TRBD2. The CDR3 loop spans 15 amino acids. The ends lost 6 bases at V and 5 bases at J; junction bases unmatched: 7. Germline CDR1 reads MDHEN; CDR2 reads SYDVKM. This chain's CDR3 is CASRATSGRWETQYF. For the CDR3, the DNA is TGTGCCAGCAGAGCTACTAGCGGGAGGTGGGAGACCCAGTACTTC.

V gene TRBV7-6 combines with J gene TRBJ2-3; D not resolved. V shed 1 base and J shed 8 bases, with 19 bases lying between them. The CDR3 is made up of 16 amino acids. CDR1 and CDR2 (germline): SGHVS, FNYEAQ. The DNA of the CDR3 is TGTGCCAGCAGCTTAGATGGTAGTAAGAGGTCGGGTACGCAGTATTTT. This translates into CASSLDGSKRSGTQYF.

The chain carries TRBV5-1 and TRBJ2-1; 12 nucleotides align to TRBD2. The germline gives CDR1 SGHRS, CDR2 YFSETQ. The CDR3 consists of 17 residues. The J segment lost 9 bases and the V segment lost 4 bases, leaving 14 bases of the junction unmatched. The CDR3 loop reads CASSGDGLAGSRGEQFF. The CDR3 bases are TGCGCCAGCAGCGGGGACGGACTAGCGGGGAGCCGGGGTGAGCAGTTCTTC.

This clone was recorded only once. The chain combines TRBV28 with TRBJ2-5, with TRBD2 matching 16 bases. Germline V gives CDR1 MDHEN, CDR2 SYDVKM. The CDR3 is made up of 19 amino acids. Trimming cost V 6 bases and J 5 bases; bases outside gene matches: 15. CDR3 region: CASSQSKGLAGGPGETQYF. The CDR3 bases are TGTGCCAGCAGCCAATCGAAGGGACTAGCGGGAGGGCCCGGTGAGACCCAGTACTTC.

V gene TRBV29-1 combines with J gene TRBJ1-2; 7 bases are a match to TRBD1. The germline CDR1 and CDR2 sequences are SQVTM and ANQGSEA. The CDR3 runs to 11 residues. V shed 8 bases and J 3 bases; nucleotides not matched to a gene: 3. The CDR3 is CSTGQDYGYTF. The CDR3 DNA follows: TGCAGCACTGGACAGGACTATGGCTACACCTTC.

The V and J genes are TRBV6-1 and TRBJ2-2, with a tentative D call TRBD2 (5 bases). This CDR3 contains 14 residues. The germline V and J ends were trimmed by 7 bases and 0 bases, with 9 bases remaining between them. Germline V gene sequence: CDR1 MNHNS, CDR2 SASEGT. The CDR3 coding sequence is TGTGCCAGCACCCGACTACCGAACACCGGGGAGCTGTTTTTT. Protein: CASTRLPNTGELFF.

The chain couples TRBV4-1 to TRBJ1-1; 7 bases are a match to TRBD1. Trimming at V came to 0 bases and at J to 12 bases, leaving 7 bases not matched to a gene. Germline loops: CDR1 MGHRA, CDR2 YSYEKL. This CDR3 spans 13 amino acids. The CDR3 sequence is CASSQEQGRETFF. The CDR3 nucleotides read TGCGCCAGCAGCCAAGAACAGGGGAGAGAGACTTTCTTT.

The chain uses TRBV5-1 and TRBJ2-2; TRBD1 matches at 7 bases. Germline V CDR1 and CDR2: SGHRS, YFSETQ. V dropped 6 bases and J dropped 1; count of bases not matched to a gene: 9. The CDR3 extends over 16 amino acids. CDR3: CASISYDRENTGELFF. The CDR3 DNA reads as TGCGCCAGCATCTCTTACGACAGGGAGAACACCGGGGAGCTGTTTTTT.

J is TRBJ2-3 and V is TRBV7-3; the D gene is possibly TRBD2 (5 bases). This CDR3 has 16 amino acids. Germline assignment: CDR1 SGHTA and CDR2 FQGTGA. Between the trimmed V and J ends, which lost 5 bases and 2 bases, there was a span of 17 bases. The CDR3 DNA reads as TGTGCCAGCAGCCCCCGCAGTCGGGGTGACACAGATACGCAGTATTTT. Translated, it gives CASSPRSRGDTDTQYF.

The chain couples TRBV6-5 to TRBJ2-7; maybe TRBD2 (6 bases). The length of the CDR3 is 15 residues. The germline CDR1 and CDR2 sequences are MNHEY and SVGAGI. V lost 8 bases, J lost 0 bases, and 17 bases lay in between. The CDR3 spells CASAGLHESSYEQYF. As DNA, the CDR3 is TGTGCCAGCGCGGGACTCCATGAGAGCTCCTACGAGCAGTACTTC.

The chain uses TRBV29-1 and TRBJ1-2; 7 bases are a match to TRBD1. CDR3 length: 13 amino acids. CDR1 is SQVTM and CDR2 is ANQGSEA in the germline V gene. The J segment lost 4 bases and the V segment lost 7 bases, leaving 9 bases of the junction unmatched. This CDR3 is CSALTGDVYGYTF. CDR3 coding DNA: TGCAGCGCTCTAACAGGGGACGTCTATGGCTACACCTTC.

The chain links TRBV5-6 to TRBJ2-5; 8 bases fit TRBD1. Germline V gene data show CDR1 as SGHDT and CDR2 as YYEEEE. The V gene end was trimmed by 4 bases and the J gene end by 1 base; junction bases not matched to a gene: 6. This CDR3 contains 15 residues. CDR3: CASSPRTGFQETQYF. The CDR3 region has the DNA TGTGCCAGCAGCCCCCGGACAGGGTTCCAAGAGACCCAGTACTTC.

The CDR3 coding sequence is TGTGCCGTGTTACCGATGAGCTCCTACGAGCAGTACTTC. Protein: CAVLPMSSYEQYF. V usage is TRBV30 and J usage is TRBJ2-7; D remains ambiguous. This CDR3 has 13 residues. The V and J ends lost 8 bases and 0 bases respectively, with 14 bases between them. The germline V gene has CDR1 GTSNPN and CDR2 SVGIG (reference sequence).

J is TRBJ1-1 and V is TRBV5-1, with TRBD1 matching over 9 bases. CDR1 SGHRS and CDR2 YFSETQ come from the germline V gene. The CDR3 length is 14 residues. Trimming removed 4 bases from V and 7 bases from J; junction bases left unmatched: 8. The chain's CDR3 is CASSLTGGVSEAFF. The CDR3 DNA is TGCGCCAGCAGCCTAACAGGGGGCGTTAGTGAAGCTTTCTTT.

J is TRBJ2-1 and V is TRBV4-1; D may be TRBD2 (5 bases). The CDR3 loop spans 16 amino acids. Germline CDR1 is MGHRA and CDR2 is YSYEKL. V lost 0 bases to trimming and J lost 5 bases, with 14 bases between them. In nucleotides, the CDR3 is TGCGCCAGCAGCCAAGATGCGAGGGCCCTCAACAATGAGCAGTTCTTC. Its protein product is CASSQDARALNNEQFF.

V gene TRBV27 combines with J gene TRBJ1-1; tentatively, D is TRBD1 (6 bases). The CDR3 covers 14 residues. Per the germline V gene, CDR1 is MNHEY and CDR2 is SMNVEV (reference sequence). V was trimmed by 2 bases and J by 1 base, leaving 8 bases between them. The CDR3 region has the DNA TGTGCCAGCAGTTTAGGGGGCCCGAACACTGAAGCTTTCTTT. Its translation is CASSLGGPNTEAFF.

This clone was picked up a small number of times. The gene calls are TRBV5-6 and TRBJ2-7, with a possible D match to TRBD1 (5 bases). V lost 0 bases to trimming and J lost 2 bases, with 12 bases between them. The length of the CDR3 is 15 residues. Germline loops: CDR1 SGHDT, CDR2 YYEEEE. CDR3 amino acids: CASSLASGWTYEQYF. CDR3 nucleotides: TGTGCCAGCAGCTTGGCGTCAGGGTGGACCTACGAGCAGTACTTC.